This T cell receptor beta chain derives from a study of human T cells and chemical hapten exposure. The CDR3 extends over 11 amino acids. Germline V gene sequence: CDR1 SQVTM, CDR2 ANQGSEA. Library preparation tagged each individual cDNA molecule with a unique molecular identifier. TCRdb re-called the RACE reads through MiXCR, storing one row per CDR3 protein. Of fewer than 150,000 distinct CDR3 sequences listed, 13% are singletons. Time point: pre-sensitization, week 0. Sample treatment: therapeutic diphenylcyclopropenone sensitization with weekly scalp DPC. With respect to this clonotype: Its target is unknown. An end of the junction does not agree with germline; a read error may underlie this.

Study-wide points: Relative to controls, expanded TCRs formed significantly more large CDR3 similarity clusters.

The sample in question was whole blood, obtained in connection with sensitization to the hapten diphenylcyclopropenone (DPC). The genes are TRBV29-1 and TRBJ1-4; D gene unclear. The receptor was isolated from a woman between 18 and 29 years old with alopecia areata. Some clones in this sample may be carry-over from other donors' samples. The CDR3 bases are TGCAGCGTTATTTACTCGGGAAAGATAGATTTT. This encodes CSVIYSGKIDF. The entire variable domain, with the rest obtained from reference TRBV29-1 and TRBJ1-4, is as follows: SAVISQKPSRDICQRGTSLTIQCQVDSQVTMMFWYRQQPGQSLTLIATANQGSEATYESGFVIDKFPISRPNLTFSTLTVSNMSPEDSSIYLCSVIYSGKIDFGSGTQLSVL.